This TCR beta chain was captured by sequencing in a study of control samples from healthy donors and cancer patients. This CDR3 spans 14 amino acids. The germline V gene has CDR1 LNHDA and CDR2 SQIVND (reference sequence). V gave up 5 bases and J gave up 2 bases, with 13 bases separating them. Profiling relied on immunoSEQ multiplex PCR, and the TCRdb table lists in-frame clones only, not all of them. The repertoire holds 100,000 or so clones, roughly three quarters seen once, with under 12% in the top ten. This clone was detected only once. The sequencing sample was made of blood. This chain joins TRBV19 and TRBJ2-7; possibly TRBD1 for D (5 bases). This TCR was sampled from a woman aged 25-40 years in good health. As DNA, the CDR3 is TGTGCCAGTAGTCCCCGGACAACCACCTACGAGCAGTACTTC. Its translation: CASSPRTTTYEQYF.